The rows below give T cell receptor beta chains drawn from one sample of a study of cytomegalovirus exposure and HLA in healthy donors. Generated by immunoSEQ multiplex PCR, the TCRdb table keeps only in-frame clones and is missing some. This sample yields fewer than 250,000 clones, of which around 67% are seen a single time; 3.1% belongs to the top ten. Material for sequencing was PBMCs. These receptors all come from a woman in her 30s in good health and CMV-seropositive. Each CDR3 is given with its conserved first and last residue. A D gene is named only where the DNA matches it firmly. A clone size is listed for some rows: how often the clone was seen (once, few, many), or a class if it is expanded.

clone size | D gene | J gene | V gene | CDR3 DNA | CDR3 protein
few | NA | TRBJ2-7 | TRBV28 | TGTGCCAGCAGTCTGCAGACCTACGAGCAGTACTTC | CASSLQTYEQYF
NA | NA | TRBJ1-1 | TRBV5-1 | TGCGCCAGCAGCTTGGGCCCAGTGGGGGCGAACACTGAAGCTTTCTTT | CASSLGPVGANTEAFF
few | TRBD2 | TRBJ2-3 | TRBV27 | TGTGCCAGCAGTTTAGGCGGGAGAGGTACAGATACGCAGTATTTT | CASSLGGRGTDTQYF
once | TRBD2 | TRBJ2-1 | TRBV5-5 | TGTGCCAGCAGCCCGCGGATGGGAGGGTCCTACAATGAGCAGTTCTTC | CASSPRMGGSYNEQFF
NA | NA | TRBJ2-5 | TRBV28 | TGTGCCAGCAGTTTATATAGAGAGACCCAGTACTTC | CASSLYRETQYF
NA | TRBD2 | TRBJ2-1 | TRBV7-9 | TGTGCCAGCAGGATAGGGGGAGCGGGAGCTGACAACAATGAGCAGTTCTTC | CASRIGGAGADNNEQFF
once | NA | TRBJ2-3 | TRBV5-1 | TGCGCCAGCAGCCCGACCCTTGAGGGTTATACGCAGTATTTT | CASSPTLEGYTQYF
NA | TRBD2 | TRBJ2-7 | TRBV19 | TGTGCCAGTAGTAGTGCTAGCGGGCTCTACGGGCAGTACTTC | CASSSASGLYGQYF
NA | NA | TRBJ2-5 | TRBV5-5 | TGTGCCAGCAGCTTTAGCCGGTCGGAGACCCAGTACTTC | CASSFSRSETQYF
NA | NA | TRBJ1-2 | TRBV27 | TGTGCCAATGGGGGAAGTGGGGGGGCGGACTATGGCTACACCTTC | CANGGSGGADYGYTF
NA | NA | TRBJ1-2 | TRBV6-5 | TGTGCCAGCAGCCAACCTGGGGGGGCGCGGGGCTACACCTTC | CASSQPGGARGYTF
NA | NA | TRBJ2-1 | TRBV11-2 | TGTGCCAGCAGCTTAGCTAGAATCAATGGGCAGTTCTTC | CASSLARINGQFF
NA | NA | TRBJ1-5 | TRBV28 | TGTGCCAGCAGCCTGCCTCAGGGTCGCAATCAGCCCCAGCATTTT | CASSLPQGRNQPQHF
NA | TRBD2 | TRBJ2-1 | TRBV29-1 | TGCAGCCTATTACTAGCGGGAGGGCCGAGTCAACAGTTCTTC | CSLLLAGGPSQQFF
NA | NA | TRBJ1-2 | TRBV5-1 | TGCGCCAGCAGCTTGGGGTTAACAAACAACTATGGCTACACCTTC | CASSLGLTNNYGYTF
NA | NA | TRBJ1-1 | TRBV6-1 | TGTGCCAGTAGGGATTTCGGGGAGGTCGACACTGAAGCTTTCTTT | CASRDFGEVDTEAFF
NA | TRBD1 | TRBJ2-3 | TRBV28 | TGTGCCAGCAGTTCGCAAGGGGGCAGCACAGATACGCAGTATTTT | CASSSQGGSTDTQYF
NA | TRBD2 | TRBJ2-1 | TRBV7-9 | TGTGCCAGCGAAGGGGGGCAGGGGGCCCTAGCGGGAGTATCGAGGGAGCAGTTCTTC | CASEGGQGALAGVSREQFF
NA | NA | TRBJ2-1 | TRBV5-4 | TGTGCCAGCAGCCTTGCCGCCGGTGAGCAGTTCTTC | CASSLAAGEQFF
NA | NA | TRBJ1-2 | TRBV19 | TGTGCCAGTTCTTCCGGAGCTGGGTATGGCTACACCTTC | CASSSGAGYGYTF
NA | NA | TRBJ1-1 | TRBV29-1 | TGCAGCGTTGGGCAGGGAGGCACTGAAGCTTTCTTT | CSVGQGGTEAFF
NA | TRBD2 | TRBJ2-1 | TRBV6-4 | TGTGCCAGCAGCCCGGGACTAGCGAACGGTGAGCAGTTCTTC | CASSPGLANGEQFF
NA | TRBD2 | TRBJ2-3 | TRBV7-6 | TGTGCCAGCAGAGCGGGAGTTGCAGATACGCAGTATTTT | CASRAGVADTQYF
NA | NA | TRBJ2-2 | TRBV25-1 | TGTGCCAGCAGTGAGTCTTGCGGGGAGCTGTTTTTT | CASSESCGELFF
NA | TRBD2 | TRBJ2-7 | TRBV5-1 | TGCGCCAGCAGTTCCCTAGCGGGAGAGTCCTACGAGCAGTACTTC | CASSSLAGESYEQYF
NA | NA | TRBJ2-3 | TRBV9 | TGTGCCAGCAGCGTAGACCCGGTACCAGATACGCAGTATTTT | CASSVDPVPDTQYF
NA | NA | TRBJ1-5 | TRBV19 | TGTGCCAGTAAACCCTCGAGTAGGGGGAGCAATCAGCCCCAGCATTTT | CASKPSSRGSNQPQHF
NA | NA | TRBJ2-5 | TRBV28 | TGTGCCACCACCGGGGGGCAGACGATGTACGAGACCCAGTACTTC | CATTGGQTMYETQYF
NA | NA | TRBJ2-7 | TRBV15 | TGTGCCACCAGCCCCCGTCAGGAGGTTTACTACGAGCAGTACTTC | CATSPRQEVYYEQYF
few | NA | TRBJ1-5 | TRBV19 | TGTGCCAGTAGTATGGGCTTCAATCAGCCCCAGCATTTT | CASSMGFNQPQHF
NA | TRBD1 | TRBJ1-4 | TRBV9 | TGTGCCAGCAGCGCTGGGGACAGGGCTTTTAATGAAAAACTGTTTTTT | CASSAGDRAFNEKLFF
NA | NA | TRBJ1-1 | TRBV19 | TGTGCCAGTAGTATCTCAGGGGCGCCGGGCGCTGAAGCTTTCTTT | CASSISGAPGAEAFF
NA | TRBD1 | TRBJ1-1 | TRBV19 | TGTGCCAGTAGTCCCACTCGACAGGGGGTAACTGAAGCTTTCTTT | CASSPTRQGVTEAFF
NA | NA | TRBJ2-7 | TRBV15 | TGTGCCACCAGCCGTACCGAAGGGGCCCACGAGCAGTACTTC | CATSRTEGAHEQYF
NA | NA | TRBJ2-5 | TRBV7-2 | TGTGCCAGCAGTCCCGGGATCCAAGAGACCCAGTACTTC | CASSPGIQETQYF
NA | NA | TRBJ1-5 | TRBV6-4 | TGTGCCAGCAGTGAATTCGGAGGGAGCAATCAGCCCCAGCATTTT | CASSEFGGSNQPQHF
NA | TRBD1 | TRBJ1-2 | TRBV9 | TGTGCCAGCAGCGCAACAGGGGGCGCCTATGGCTACACCTTC | CASSATGGAYGYTF
NA | TRBD2 | TRBJ2-7 | TRBV28 | TGTGCCAGCAGCCCGGGGCTAGCGGGAGTAGGCCACGAGCAGTACTTC | CASSPGLAGVGHEQYF
NA | NA | TRBJ2-5 | TRBV5-1 | TGCGCCAGCAGCTATGACAGGAGCCAAGAGACCCAGTACTTC | CASSYDRSQETQYF
NA | NA | TRBJ2-3 | TRBV2 | TGTGCCAGCAGCACGGCAGATACGCAGTATTTT | CASSTADTQYF
few | NA | TRBJ2-3 | TRBV7-6 | TGTGCCAGCCTCGGGACTTTGACAGATACGCAGTATTTT | CASLGTLTDTQYF
NA | TRBD2 | TRBJ2-2 | TRBV7-2 | TGTGCCAGCAGCGGAGGACTAGCGGGAGGTACGAACACCGGGGAGCTGTTTTTT | CASSGGLAGGTNTGELFF
NA | NA | TRBJ1-3 | TRBV7-9 | TGTGCCAGCAGCTTAGGTGCTCGGGGGGCTGGAAACACCATATATTTT | CASSLGARGAGNTIYF
few | NA | TRBJ2-3 | TRBV6-4 | TGTGCCAGCAGTGATCGGGTGGAGGCAGATACGCAGTATTTT | CASSDRVEADTQYF
NA | NA | TRBJ1-2 | TRBV27 | TGTGCCAGCTCGAGGGGCAGGGAGGGTGGTGGCTACACCTTC | CASSRGREGGGYTF
few | NA | TRBJ1-1 | TRBV6-1 | TGTGCCAGCAGGGCCGACGGGGACATGACTGAAGCTTTCTTT | CASRADGDMTEAFF
NA | NA | TRBJ2-6 | TRBV27 | TGTGCCCGACCCGGGGGACGGCCCTCTGGGGCCAACGTCCTGACTTTC | CARPGGRPSGANVLTF
few | NA | TRBJ2-7 | TRBV11-2 | TGTGCCAGCAGCTCCAACTACGAGCAGTACTTC | CASSSNYEQYF
NA | NA | TRBJ2-6 | TRBV5-1 | TGCGCCAGCAGCCTCGAGCCACAGGACGGGGCCAACGTCCTGACTTTC | CASSLEPQDGANVLTF
NA | NA | TRBJ2-1 | TRBV27 | TGTGCCAGCAGTTTGGGGACTGGGGGTGTTGGGGAGCAGTTCTTC | CASSLGTGGVGEQFF
NA | NA | TRBJ2-3 | TRBV5-1 | TGCGCCAGCAGCTTGGCTACATCCGGAGGGATAACAGATACGCAGTATTTT | CASSLATSGGITDTQYF
NA | NA | TRBJ2-1 | TRBV2 | TGTGCCAGCAGCCCTTTGGACTTTTTGCTAGTTGAGCAGTTCTTC | CASSPLDFLLVEQFF
NA | TRBD2 | TRBJ2-7 | TRBV11-2 | TGTGCCAGCAGCCGCCTCCAGGAGCTAAGAGTAGCGGGAGTCTACGAGCAGTACTTC | CASSRLQELRVAGVYEQYF
NA | TRBD1 | TRBJ2-7 | TRBV28 | TGTGCCAGCAGGACCCCCGGAACAGGGGTTGAAAACGAGCAGTACTTC | CASRTPGTGVENEQYF
NA | NA | TRBJ2-2 | TRBV6-1 | TGTGCCAGCAGTGATTGGAGAGGGGGGGAGCTGTTTTTT | CASSDWRGGELFF